Listed here are 3 T cell receptor beta chains from one sample, sequenced in a study of T cell responses to AZD1222 COVID-19 vaccine. Only in-frame clones appear in the TCRdb table, and some are missing; sequencing was by immunoSEQ multiplex PCR. The table has 120,000 to 150,000 clones, about 90% seen once. The sequencing here drew on peripheral blood, taken on day 0 of AZD1222 vaccination. The receptors here all came from an adult in good health.

The CDR3 loop is CASSLTAGQGGNTIYF. DNA for the CDR3: TGTGCCAGCAGCTTAACCGCGGGACAGGGGGGAAACACCATATATTTT. The chain employs TRBV7-3 and TRBJ1-3; 10 bases line up with TRBD1. Looked up from germline, CDR1 is SGHTA and CDR2 is FQGTGA. The CDR3 is 16 residues long. V shed 0 bases and J 4 bases; nucleotides not matched to a gene: 3.

The V call is TRBV7-2, the J call TRBJ2-5; the match to TRBD2 covers 9 bases. The junction had 15 bases not matched to a gene; V was cut back by 5 bases and J by 5 bases. The CDR3 loop spans 17 amino acids. Germline loops: CDR1 SGHTA, CDR2 FQGNSA. CDR3: CASSPRGAGGPAETQYF. In DNA form, the CDR3 reads TGTGCCAGCAGCCCCCGGGGTGCGGGAGGGCCTGCTGAGACCCAGTACTTC.

This clone was detected only once. The chain employs TRBV5-1 and TRBJ1-2; D remains ambiguous. Germline assignment: CDR1 SGHRS and CDR2 YFSETQ. Trimming left V 3 bases short and J 2 bases short, with 11 bases between. The CDR3 contains 14 residues. As DNA, the CDR3 is TGCGCCAGCAGCTCAAATCCCGGCAACTATGGCTACACCTTC. This translates into CASSSNPGNYGYTF.